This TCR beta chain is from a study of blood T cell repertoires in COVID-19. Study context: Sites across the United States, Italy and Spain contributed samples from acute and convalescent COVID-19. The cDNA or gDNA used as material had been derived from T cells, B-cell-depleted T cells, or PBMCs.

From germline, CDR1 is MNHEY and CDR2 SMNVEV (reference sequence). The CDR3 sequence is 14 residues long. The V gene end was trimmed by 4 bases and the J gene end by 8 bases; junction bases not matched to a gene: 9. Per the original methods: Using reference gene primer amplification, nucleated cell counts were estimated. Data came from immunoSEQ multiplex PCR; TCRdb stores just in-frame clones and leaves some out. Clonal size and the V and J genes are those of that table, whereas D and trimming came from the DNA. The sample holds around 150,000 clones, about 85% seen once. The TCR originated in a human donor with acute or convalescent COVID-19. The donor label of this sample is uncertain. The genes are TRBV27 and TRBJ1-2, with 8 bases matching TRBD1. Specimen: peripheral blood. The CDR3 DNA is TGTGCCAGCAGTTCCGGGACAGGACCCATAGGCTACACCTTC. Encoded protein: CASSSGTGPIGYTF.